This section outlines one T cell receptor (beta chain) sequence together with its context. Antigen specificity is unknown. Germline V gives CDR1 MNHEY, CDR2 SVGAGI. V lost 0 bases to trimming and J lost 1 base; unmatched junction nucleotides: 1. This CDR3 comprises 15 residues. An amount of RNA that ranged from about 0.45 to 1 ug was reverse transcribed with random hexamers. TCR beta CDR3 was amplified by immunoSEQ covering 54 Vbeta and 13 Jbeta. TCRdb independently ran MiXCR on the immunoSEQ multiplex PCR reads; one entry per CDR3 protein. The table has more than 85,000 distinct CDR3 sequences, about 95% seen once. CD8+ and CD4+ T cells from blood underwent TCR beta sequencing. TEMRA cells were FACS-enriched, unlike CD8+ and CD4+ T cells, which were negatively isolated. This specimen belongs to a study of CD8 T cells in Susac syndrome. General observations from the study: As the study acknowledged, the number of individuals in its TCR sequencing and HLA analysis was relatively small.

The chain recombines TRBV6-5 with TRBJ2-3; 7 positions match TRBD2. This TCR derives from a human donor in good health. Sequenced sample: CD4+ T cells from PBMCs. The CDR3 loop reads CASSYSAGGTDTQYF. CDR3 DNA sequence: TGTGCCAGCAGTTACTCGGCGGGGGGCACAGATACGCAGTATTTT.